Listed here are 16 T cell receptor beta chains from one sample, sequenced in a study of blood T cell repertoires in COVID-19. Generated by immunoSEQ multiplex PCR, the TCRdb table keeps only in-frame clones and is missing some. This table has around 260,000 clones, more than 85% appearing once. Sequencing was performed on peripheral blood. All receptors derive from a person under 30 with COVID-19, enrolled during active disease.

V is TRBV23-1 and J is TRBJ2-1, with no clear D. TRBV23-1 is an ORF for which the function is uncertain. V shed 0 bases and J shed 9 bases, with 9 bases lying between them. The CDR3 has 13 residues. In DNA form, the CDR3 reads TGCGCCAGCAGTCAATCGTCTGAACTTGAGCAGTTCTTC. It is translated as CASSQSSELEQFF.

CDR3: CASSVRRDREETQYF. CDR3 DNA: TGTGCCAGCAGCGTACGTAGGGACAGGGAAGAGACCCAGTACTTC. The chain recombines TRBV9 with TRBJ2-5, with 9 nucleotides matching TRBD1. V was clipped by 1 base and J by 3 bases; unmatched bases: 4. The CDR3 runs to 15 residues. The germline CDR1 and CDR2 sequences are SGDLS and YYNGEE.

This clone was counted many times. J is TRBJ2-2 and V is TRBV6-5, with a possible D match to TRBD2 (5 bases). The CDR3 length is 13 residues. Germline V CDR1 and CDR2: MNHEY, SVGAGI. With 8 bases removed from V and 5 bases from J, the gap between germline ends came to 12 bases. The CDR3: CASVQPGTGELFF. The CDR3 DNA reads TGTGCCAGCGTACAACCGGGGACCGGGGAGCTGTTTTTT.

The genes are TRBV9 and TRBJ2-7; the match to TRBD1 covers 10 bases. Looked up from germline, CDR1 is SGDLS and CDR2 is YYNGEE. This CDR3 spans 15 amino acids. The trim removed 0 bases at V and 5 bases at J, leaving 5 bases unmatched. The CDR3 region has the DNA TGTGCCAGCAGCGTAGGACAGGGGGCGTCCCACGAGCAGTACTTC. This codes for CASSVGQGASHEQYF.

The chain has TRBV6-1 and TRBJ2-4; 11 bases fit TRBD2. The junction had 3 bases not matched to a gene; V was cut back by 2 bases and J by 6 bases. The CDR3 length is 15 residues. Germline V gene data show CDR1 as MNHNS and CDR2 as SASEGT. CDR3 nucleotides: TGTGCCAGCAGTGAACTAGCGGGAGGCATAAACATTCAGTACTTC. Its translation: CASSELAGGINIQYF.

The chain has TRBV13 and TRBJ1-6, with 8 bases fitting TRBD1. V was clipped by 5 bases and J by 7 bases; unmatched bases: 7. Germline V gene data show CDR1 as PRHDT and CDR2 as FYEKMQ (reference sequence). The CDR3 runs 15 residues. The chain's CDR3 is CASSVRTGLNSPLHF. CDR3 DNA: TGTGCCAGCAGCGTCCGGACAGGGTTAAATTCACCCCTCCACTTT.

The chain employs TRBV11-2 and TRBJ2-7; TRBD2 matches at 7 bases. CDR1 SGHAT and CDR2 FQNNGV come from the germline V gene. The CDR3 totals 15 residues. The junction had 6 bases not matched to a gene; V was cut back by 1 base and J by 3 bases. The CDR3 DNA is TGTGCCAGCAGCTTAGGAGGAGGCGGGAGCTACGAGCAGTACTTC. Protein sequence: CASSLGGGGSYEQYF.

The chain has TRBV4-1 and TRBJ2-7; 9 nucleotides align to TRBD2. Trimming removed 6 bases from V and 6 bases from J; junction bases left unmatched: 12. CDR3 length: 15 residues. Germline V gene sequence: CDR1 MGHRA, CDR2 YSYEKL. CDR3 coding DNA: TGCGCCAGCAGACCCCGGGGTAGCGGGAGAGGCGAGCAGTACTTC. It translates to CASRPRGSGRGEQYF.

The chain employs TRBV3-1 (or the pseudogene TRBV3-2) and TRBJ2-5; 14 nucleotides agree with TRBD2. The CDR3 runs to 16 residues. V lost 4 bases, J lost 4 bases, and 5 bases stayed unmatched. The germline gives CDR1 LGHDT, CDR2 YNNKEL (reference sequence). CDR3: CASSPYGTSGRETQYF. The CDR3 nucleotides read TGTGCCAGCAGCCCGTACGGGACTAGCGGGAGAGAGACCCAGTACTTC.

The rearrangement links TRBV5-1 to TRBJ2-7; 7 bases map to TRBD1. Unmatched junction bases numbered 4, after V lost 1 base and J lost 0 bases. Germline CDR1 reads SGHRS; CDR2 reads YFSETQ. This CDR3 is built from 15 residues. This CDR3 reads CASSLWDRVSYEQYF. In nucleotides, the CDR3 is TGCGCCAGCAGCTTGTGGGACAGAGTCTCCTACGAGCAGTACTTC.

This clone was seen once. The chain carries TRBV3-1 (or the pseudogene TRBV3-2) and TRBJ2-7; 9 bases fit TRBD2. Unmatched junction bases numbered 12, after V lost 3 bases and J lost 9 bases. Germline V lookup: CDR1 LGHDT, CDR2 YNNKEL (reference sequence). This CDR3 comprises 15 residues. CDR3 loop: CASSHQVAGDSPQYF. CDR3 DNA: TGTGCCAGCAGCCATCAGGTAGCGGGAGACTCGCCGCAGTACTTC.

This chain's CDR3 is CASSSSSGRGGSNEQFF. The CDR3 coding sequence is TGTGCCAGCAGCTCCTCGAGCGGGCGGGGCGGCTCCAATGAGCAGTTCTTC. The rearrangement joins TRBV11-3 to TRBJ2-1, with a weak D call TRBD2 (6 bases). V gave up 4 bases and J gave up 6 bases, with 22 bases separating them. The CDR3 sequence is 17 residues long. Germline V gene lookup returns CDR1 SGHNT and CDR2 YENEEA. Variable domain in full (rest from reference TRBV11-3 and TRBJ2-1): EAGVVQSPRYKIIEKKQPVAFWCNPISGHNTLYWYLQNLGQGPELLIRYENEEAVDDSQLPKDRFSAERLKGVDSTLKIQPAELGDSAVYLCASSSSSGRGGSNEQFFGPGTRLTVL.

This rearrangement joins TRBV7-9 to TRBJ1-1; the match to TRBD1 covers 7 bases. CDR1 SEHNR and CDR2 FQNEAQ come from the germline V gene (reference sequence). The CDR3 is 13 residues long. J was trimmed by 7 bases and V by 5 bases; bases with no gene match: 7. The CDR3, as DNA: TGTGCCAGCAGCGAAAGACAGGGATTTGAAGCTTTCTTT. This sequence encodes CASSERQGFEAFF.

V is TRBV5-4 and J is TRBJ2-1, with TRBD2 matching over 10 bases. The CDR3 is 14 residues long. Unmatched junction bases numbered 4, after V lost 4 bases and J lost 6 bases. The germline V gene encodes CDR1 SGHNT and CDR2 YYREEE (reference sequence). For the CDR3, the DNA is TGTGCCAGCAGCCCCGGGACTAGCGCCAATGAGCAGTTCTTC. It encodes CASSPGTSANEQFF.

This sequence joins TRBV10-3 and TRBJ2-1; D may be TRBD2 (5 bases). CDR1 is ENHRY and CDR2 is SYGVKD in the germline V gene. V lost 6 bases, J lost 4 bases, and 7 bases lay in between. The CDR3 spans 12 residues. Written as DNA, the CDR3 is TGTGCCATCAGCGGACTGTACAATGAGCAGTTCTTC. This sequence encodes CAISGLYNEQFF.

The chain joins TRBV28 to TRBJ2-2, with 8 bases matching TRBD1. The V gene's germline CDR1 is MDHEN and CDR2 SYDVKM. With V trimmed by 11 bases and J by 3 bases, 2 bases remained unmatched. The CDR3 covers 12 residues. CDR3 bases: TGTGCCGGACAGGGATACACCGGGGAGCTGTTTTTT. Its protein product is CAGQGYTGELFF.